This is a list of T cell receptor beta chains from one sample in a study of CD8+ T cells in alopecia areata. Data came from immunoSEQ multiplex PCR; TCRdb stores just in-frame clones and leaves some out. Here the sample spans about 190,000 clones, just under 65% being singletons. This sample comprised CD4+ T cells sorted from blood, obtained between weeks 49 and 50, from a patient treated with tofacitinib. The receptors here all came from a human donor with alopecia areata. Both conserved end residues are part of each CDR3. The D gene is left open where the match is weak. Clone size is not always given. Where it is, it says once, few, many or a class for expanded clones.

V	D	size	J	CDR3	DNA
TRBV30	TRBD1	-	TRBJ2-5	CAWDRGEETQYF	TGTGCCTGGGACAGGGGGGAAGAGACCCAGTACTTC
TRBV29-1	TRBD1	once	TRBJ1-1	CSALGQVGTEAFF	TGCAGCGCCCTGGGACAGGTAGGGACTGAAGCTTTCTTT
TRBV29-1	-	-	TRBJ2-5	CSVDLPETQYF	TGCAGCGTTGATCTCCCGGAGACCCAGTACTTC
TRBV6-6	TRBD1	-	TRBJ1-1	CASSYSQGTPEAFF	TGTGCCAGCAGTTACTCACAGGGGACCCCTGAAGCTTTCTTT
TRBV25-1	-	few	TRBJ1-2	CASSGMGGYGYTF	TGTGCCAGCAGCGGTATGGGGGGCTATGGCTACACCTTC
TRBV30	TRBD2	-	TRBJ2-3	CAWNRAGVTDTQYF	TGTGCCTGGAACCGAGCGGGGGTAACAGATACGCAGTATTTT
TRBV6-1	TRBD1	few	TRBJ1-1	CASSRRTGGSTEAFF	TGTGCCAGCAGCCGCCGGACAGGGGGGAGCACTGAAGCTTTCTTT
TRBV19	-	once	TRBJ2-3	CASSAIPQGGDTQYF	TGTGCCAGTAGCGCCATCCCTCAGGGGGGTGATACGCAGTATTTT
TRBV30	TRBD2	-	TRBJ2-5	CAWSTGLAGETQYF	TGTGCCTGGAGTACCGGACTAGCGGGGGAGACCCAGTACTTC
TRBV29-1	TRBD1	few	TRBJ2-2	CSVPDRGHTGELFF	TGCAGCGTCCCGGACAGGGGGCACACCGGGGAGCTGTTTTTT
TRBV9	-	-	TRBJ1-2	CASTQWNYGYTF	TGTGCCAGCACGCAATGGAACTATGGCTACACCTTC
TRBV7-2	-	-	TRBJ1-6	CASTLSPGSHSPLHF	TGTGCCAGCACCCTCTCCCCAGGGAGTCATTCACCCCTCCACTTT
TRBV7-9	TRBD1	-	TRBJ2-4	CASSSGQGAPQNIQYF	TGTGCCAGCAGCTCAGGACAGGGGGCCCCACAAAACATTCAGTACTTC
TRBV25-1	-	-	TRBJ1-4	CASSESLGQLEKLFF	TGTGCCAGCAGTGAATCCCTGGGACAACTGGAAAAACTGTTTTTT
TRBV11-2	TRBD1	few	TRBJ2-7	CASSPEGQRSSYEQYF	TGTGCCAGCAGCCCCGAGGGACAGCGAAGCTCCTACGAGCAGTACTTC
TRBV5-1	-	-	TRBJ2-6	CASNGGGSGANVLTF	TGCGCCAGCAACGGGGGAGGCTCTGGGGCCAACGTCCTGACTTTC
TRBV5-4	TRBD1	-	TRBJ2-5	CASSRGQEETQYF	TGTGCCAGCAGCCGTGGACAGGAGGAGACCCAGTACTTC
TRBV5-4	-	-	TRBJ2-1	CASSLGQGTYNEQFF	TGTGCCAGCAGCTTGGGCCAGGGAACCTACAATGAGCAGTTCTTC
TRBV7-2	-	once	TRBJ1-2	CASSLAQLHGYTF	TGTGCCAGCAGCTTAGCGCAGTTACACGGCTACACCTTC
TRBV2	-	-	TRBJ2-3	CASRPDSTDTQYF	TGTGCCAGCAGACCTGACAGCACAGATACGCAGTATTTT
TRBV2	TRBD2	-	TRBJ2-7	CASSELTSGVYEQYF	TGTGCCAGCAGTGAACTTACTAGCGGGGTCTACGAGCAGTACTTC
TRBV5-6	TRBD1	-	TRBJ2-5	CASSRDRQETQYF	TGTGCCAGCAGCCGGGACAGACAAGAGACCCAGTACTTC
TRBV29-1	-	-	TRBJ1-2	CSVEEGPLGANYGYTF	TGCAGCGTTGAAGAAGGACCGCTCGGAGCTAACTATGGCTACACCTTC
TRBV30	-	-	TRBJ2-3	CAWNGRGQGQRYYSTDTQYF	TGTGCCTGGAATGGCCGGGGGCAGGGCCAACGCTACTACTCCACAGATACGCAGTATTTT
TRBV30	-	-	TRBJ2-1	CAWTSRGSYNEQFF	TGTGCCTGGACGTCCCGGGGCTCCTACAATGAGCAGTTCTTC
TRBV29-1	TRBD1	-	TRBJ1-2	CSVVAGDRGHYGYTF	TGCAGCGTTGTGGCTGGGGACAGGGGGCACTATGGCTACACCTTC
TRBV29-1	-	few	TRBJ2-7	CSVGPGAYEQYF	TGCAGCGTTGGCCCAGGGGCCTACGAGCAGTACTTC
TRBV25-1	TRBD2	once	TRBJ2-7	CASTKRGSYEQYF	TGTGCCAGCACAAAGCGGGGATCCTACGAGCAGTACTTC
TRBV9	-	-	TRBJ1-1	CASSGITGHTEAFF	TGTGCCAGCAGCGGGATCACAGGGCACACTGAAGCTTTCTTT
TRBV30	-	-	TRBJ1-2	CAWNGAYGYTF	TGTGCCTGGAATGGGGCCTATGGCTACACCTTC
TRBV29-1	TRBD1	-	TRBJ2-3	CSGVRDRRTDTQYF	TGCAGCGGTGTCCGGGACAGACGCACAGATACGCAGTATTTT
TRBV29-1	-	-	TRBJ1-1	CSVERSTGAFF	TGCAGCGTTGAACGGTCAACTGGAGCTTTCTTT
TRBV2	-	-	TRBJ2-7	CASSGRTYEQYF	TGTGCCAGCAGTGGTCGGACATACGAGCAGTACTTC
TRBV29-1	-	-	TRBJ1-1	CSVGLLNTEAFF	TGCAGCGTTGGGCTGCTGAACACTGAAGCTTTCTTT
TRBV5-1	TRBD2	-	TRBJ2-3	CASSLAERGATDTQYF	TGCGCCAGCAGCCTTGCGGAGCGGGGGGCCACAGATACGCAGTATTTT
TRBV11-2	TRBD2	-	TRBJ2-7	CASSQGPSGGAEYEQYF	TGTGCCAGCAGCCAAGGACCTAGCGGGGGGGCTGAGTACGAGCAGTACTTC
TRBV30	TRBD1	-	TRBJ1-2	CAWSRGDRGTNYGYTF	TGTGCCTGGAGTAGAGGGGACAGGGGAACCAACTATGGCTACACCTTC
TRBV7-8	TRBD1	-	TRBJ2-5	CASSTKTGGETQYF	TGTGCCAGCAGCACGAAGACAGGGGGAGAGACCCAGTACTTC
TRBV27	-	-	TRBJ1-1	CASSLAGGPYTEAFF	TGTGCCAGCAGTTTGGCTGGGGGACCTTACACTGAAGCTTTCTTT
TRBV5-1	-	many	TRBJ1-1	CASSPGHQRPLTEAFF	TGCGCCAGCAGCCCGGGACATCAGAGGCCTCTAACTGAAGCTTTCTTT
TRBV29-1	TRBD2	-	TRBJ2-7	CSTRTSGGSYEQYF	TGCAGCACCCGGACTAGCGGGGGCTCCTACGAGCAGTACTTC
TRBV29-1	-	few	TRBJ1-1	CSVEGWNTEAFF	TGCAGCGTTGAAGGGTGGAACACTGAAGCTTTCTTT
TRBV29-1	TRBD1	few	TRBJ2-1	CSVLSPGTGFRVPFF	TGCAGCGTTCTTAGTCCCGGGACAGGGTTTCGCGTTCCGTTCTTC
TRBV20-1	-	once	TRBJ2-5	CSAPTGETQYF	TGCAGTGCCCCCACGGGTGAGACCCAGTACTTC
TRBV9	-	-	TRBJ1-6	CASSPGGAGSYSPLHF	TGTGCCAGCAGCCCCGGGGGAGCCGGGTCCTATTCACCCCTCCACTTT
TRBV7-6	-	-	TRBJ1-4	CASSRTAGRSEKLFF	TGTGCCAGCAGCCGGACGGCAGGGAGGAGTGAAAAACTGTTTTTT
TRBV4-1	-	-	TRBJ2-7	CASSRPGSVAIF	TGCGCCAGCAGCCGACCGGGCTCGGTCGCGATCTTC
TRBV15	TRBD2	-	TRBJ2-3	CATSRVRGLTDTQYF	TGTGCCACCAGCAGAGTTCGGGGACTAACCGATACGCAGTATTTT
TRBV10-3	-	few	TRBJ1-1	CAIRENTEAFF	TGTGCCATCAGGGAAAACACTGAAGCTTTCTTT
TRBV9	-	-	TRBJ2-2	CASRDRTNTGELFF	TGTGCCAGCAGGGACAGAACGAACACCGGGGAGCTGTTTTTT
TRBV29-1	-	-	TRBJ2-7	CSVAQDSPYEQYF	TGCAGCGTGGCCCAGGACAGCCCCTACGAGCAGTACTTC
TRBV5-1	TRBD1	few	TRBJ1-5	CASSLAGGGNQPQHF	TGCGCCAGCAGCTTGGCAGGGGGAGGCAATCAGCCCCAGCATTTT
TRBV25-1	-	-	TRBJ2-3	CASSRQGDTQYF	TGTGCCAGCAGCCGACAAGGAGATACGCAGTATTTT
TRBV4-3	-	-	TRBJ2-7	CASSQALQDTSYEQYF	TGCGCCAGCAGCCAAGCTCTACAAGACACATCCTACGAGCAGTACTTC
TRBV30	-	-	TRBJ2-1	CAWNRGRNEQFF	TGTGCCTGGAACCGGGGCCGCAATGAGCAGTTCTTC